Described below is a single T cell receptor beta chain sequence and its context. The CDR3 covers 17 residues. Germline values: CDR1 LGHDT, CDR2 YNNKEL (reference sequence). Trimming at V came to 2 bases and at J to 1 base, leaving 6 bases not matched to a gene. The data stem from a study of T-cell memory formation after mild COVID-19. About the research overall: TCR clusters mostly belonged to single donors.

TCRdb re-derived calls from the 5' RACE reads in MiXCR, one entry per CDR3 protein. In the table there are over 120,000 distinct CDR3 sequences, 19% of which are singletons. The sequenced sample consisted of PBMCs or a T cell subset sorted from them (not recorded which). The sequence was obtained from an adult woman who had mild COVID-19 (a few samples of this study predate the infection). Cell type and time point are not known. The V gene is TRBV3-1, the J gene TRBJ2-3; TRBD2 agrees at 10 bases. The CDR3 DNA sequence: TGTGCCAGCAGCCAAAGACGAGGGACTAGCGGCACAGATACGCAGTATTTT. Its translation is CASSQRRGTSGTDTQYF.